These T cell receptor beta chains were read from a single sample in a study of graft-versus-host responses after intestinal transplantation. Antigens of these TCRs are unknown. Sequenced by immunoSEQ multiplex PCR; TCRdb stores in-frame clones only, minus some. The data show approximately 120,000 clones, roughly nine tenths seen once. This specimen was unstimulated CD4+ T cells sorted from spleen or lymph node cells, taken before intestinal transplant. The receptor set was obtained from a human donor who received an intestinal transplant. Both conserved end residues are part of each CDR3. The D gene is left open where the match is weak. Clone size is shown for a subset of rows, as once, few, many or a class of expanded clone.

size,J,D,V,CDR3,DNA
-,TRBJ1-3,-,TRBV15,CATSRDRGLISGNTIYF,TGTGCCACCAGCAGAGATCGGGGTTTGATCTCTGGAAACACCATATATTTT
-,TRBJ2-7,-,TRBV6-1,CASSDRVVVSYEQYF,TGTGCCAGCAGTGATAGGGTAGTTGTGTCCTACGAGCAGTACTTC
-,TRBJ1-1,-,TRBV5-1,CASSREMNTEAFF,TGCGCCAGCAGCAGGGAGATGAACACTGAAGCTTTCTTT
few,TRBJ1-2,TRBD1,TRBV11-2,CASRGSGGVINGYTF,TGTGCCAGCAGAGGCTCAGGGGGCGTAATAAATGGCTACACCTTC
-,TRBJ1-5,TRBD1,TRBV5-6,CASSLGRGFSNQPQHF,TGTGCCAGCAGCTTGGGCAGGGGGTTTAGCAATCAGCCCCAGCATTTT
few,TRBJ1-4,-,TRBV5-6,CASSPRSKHEKLFF,TGTGCCAGCAGCCCTCGGAGTAAGCATGAAAAACTGTTTTTT
-,TRBJ2-7,TRBD2,TRBV18,CASSPLVTGTSFVEQYF,TGTGCCAGCTCACCTCTTGTAACCGGGACTAGCTTCGTTGAGCAGTACTTC
-,TRBJ2-5,-,TRBV6-5,CASSSRYQETQYF,TGTGCCAGCAGTTCTAGGTACCAAGAGACCCAGTACTTC
-,TRBJ2-5,TRBD2,TRBV5-4,CASSPGLAGQETQYF,TGTGCCAGCAGCCCGGGACTAGCGGGGCAAGAGACCCAGTACTTC
-,TRBJ1-1,-,TRBV10-1,CASSAASSTEAFF,TGCGCCAGCAGTGCGGCCTCCTCGACTGAAGCTTTCTTT
-,TRBJ1-1,-,TRBV18,CASSFQLNTEAFF,TGTGCCAGCTCATTCCAATTGAACACTGAAGCTTTCTTT
-,TRBJ1-2,-,TRBV5-6,CASSLVGGGYGYTF,TGTGCCAGCAGCTTGGTCGGGGGCGGCTATGGCTACACCTTC
-,TRBJ1-2,-,TRBV5-1,CASSSSEGGYTF,TGCGCCAGCAGCTCGTCGGAGGGCGGCTACACCTTC
-,TRBJ1-1,-,TRBV11-3,CASSPPDITEAFF,TGTGCCAGCAGCCCCCCAGACATCACTGAAGCTTTCTTT
-,TRBJ2-1,TRBD1,TRBV6-5,CASSWSNRGMYNEQFF,TGTGCCAGCAGTTGGTCCAACAGGGGGATGTACAATGAGCAGTTCTTC
-,TRBJ2-2,-,TRBV30,CAWRSNANTGELFF,TGTGCCTGGAGGTCAAACGCGAACACCGGGGAGCTGTTTTTT
-,TRBJ1-4,TRBD1,TRBV6-5,CASSPMDRVKLFF,TGTGCCAGCAGTCCCATGGACAGGGTGAAACTGTTTTTT
-,TRBJ2-2,-,TRBV7-9,CASSYPGVDIGELFF,TGTGCCAGCAGCTACCCGGGCGTGGACATCGGGGAGCTGTTTTTT
-,TRBJ1-2,TRBD1,TRBV6-1,CASRLGQGNGYTF,TGTGCCAGCAGGTTAGGACAGGGGAATGGCTACACCTTC
-,TRBJ2-7,TRBD1,TRBV5-1,CASSPRQGRSYEQYF,TGCGCCAGCAGCCCGAGACAGGGACGGTCCTACGAGCAGTACTTC
once,TRBJ2-1,-,TRBV7-6,CASSSGGPYNEQFF,TGTGCCAGCAGCTCCGGGGGACCCTACAATGAGCAGTTCTTC
-,TRBJ1-2,-,TRBV4-2,CASSQDLFGGYTF,TGTGCCAGCAGCCAAGATCTATTTGGCGGCTACACCTTC
once,TRBJ2-3,TRBD2,TRBV11-2,CASSSRVAGTSTDTQYF,TGTGCCAGCAGCTCCAGGGTAGCGGGGACTAGCACAGATACGCAGTATTTT
-,TRBJ2-3,-,TRBV5-5,CASSILTDTQYF,TGTGCCAGCAGCATCCTCACAGATACGCAGTATTTT
-,TRBJ1-2,-,TRBV6-1,CASTSHFGVSGYTF,TGTGCCAGCACCAGCCATTTCGGGGTTTCTGGCTACACCTTC
-,TRBJ2-7,TRBD1,TRBV7-9,CATSSRGPYEQYF,TGTGCCACTTCCAGCAGGGGGCCCTACGAGCAGTACTTC
-,TRBJ1-2,-,TRBV30,CAWGEPNYGYTF,TGTGCCTGGGGAGAACCGAACTATGGCTACACCTTC
-,TRBJ2-1,-,TRBV11-3,CASSLDVLGEQFF,TGTGCCAGCAGCTTAGATGTTTTGGGGGAGCAGTTCTTC
-,TRBJ1-5,-,TRBV27,CASSLRGEGGNQPQHF,TGTGCCAGCAGTTTAAGAGGTGAGGGCGGCAATCAGCCCCAGCATTTT
-,TRBJ2-1,TRBD2,TRBV11-2,CASSLLVRLAGNEQFF,TGTGCCAGCAGCTTACTGGTGAGACTAGCCGGGAATGAGCAGTTCTTC
-,TRBJ2-5,TRBD2,TRBV7-2,CASSLSLAVQETQYF,TGTGCCAGCAGCTTAAGTCTAGCGGTACAAGAGACCCAGTACTTC
-,TRBJ2-4,-,TRBV10-3,CAISPNKPENIQYF,TGTGCCATCAGCCCTAACAAACCCGAAAACATTCAGTACTTC
-,TRBJ2-1,TRBD1,TRBV7-2,CASSTGQGGYNEQFF,TGTGCCAGCAGCACCGGACAGGGTGGGTACAATGAGCAGTTCTTC
-,TRBJ1-4,TRBD1,TRBV5-1,CASSLAALRGHRREKLFF,TGCGCCAGCAGCTTGGCTGCCTTAAGGGGGCATAGACGCGAAAAACTGTTTTTT
-,TRBJ1-6,-,TRBV5-4,CASSTPDYNSPLHF,TGTGCCAGCAGCACCCCCGATTATAATTCACCCCTCCACTTT
-,TRBJ1-2,-,TRBV10-3,CAISEDSVYGYTF,TGTGCCATCAGTGAAGACTCAGTCTATGGCTACACCTTC
-,TRBJ1-5,-,TRBV18,CASSPTGFNQPQHF,TGTGCCAGCTCCCCGACAGGTTTTAATCAGCCCCAGCATTTT
once,TRBJ1-3,-,TRBV19,CASRQVPSGNTIYF,TGTGCCAGTAGGCAGGTCCCCTCTGGAAACACCATATATTTT
-,TRBJ2-7,-,TRBV30,CAWGRVQSYEQYF,TGTGCCTGGGGAAGAGTCCAGAGCTACGAGCAGTACTTC
-,TRBJ2-5,-,TRBV2,CASSALGGEETQYF,TGTGCCAGCAGTGCGTTAGGAGGGGAAGAGACCCAGTACTTC
few,TRBJ1-2,-,TRBV7-9,CASSTGTGGRGGYTF,TGTGCCAGCAGCACCGGGACCGGTGGGAGGGGTGGCTACACCTTC
once,TRBJ1-1,-,TRBV19,CASSVNLGYTEAFF,TGTGCCAGTAGTGTGAACCTAGGATACACTGAAGCTTTCTTT
-,TRBJ1-5,-,TRBV7-9,CASSYTGSEPQHF,TGTGCCAGCAGCTATACAGGGTCGGAGCCCCAGCATTTT
-,TRBJ2-7,-,TRBV5-1,CASSLEIRAYEQYF,TGCGCCAGCAGCTTGGAGATCAGGGCCTACGAGCAGTACTTC
-,TRBJ1-1,TRBD1,TRBV27,CASSLSRGLNTEAFF,TGTGCCAGCAGTCTATCAAGGGGGCTTAACACTGAAGCTTTCTTT
-,TRBJ2-7,-,TRBV5-1,CASSLGRTNDEQYF,TGCGCCAGCAGCTTGGGCCGGACTAACGACGAGCAGTACTTC
-,TRBJ1-3,-,TRBV2,CASSRSFKGSGNTIYF,TGTGCCAGCAGTCGTTCATTCAAAGGTTCTGGAAACACCATATATTTT
-,TRBJ2-7,TRBD2,TRBV7-9,CASSFTGGYEQYF,TGTGCCAGCAGCTTTACGGGGGGCTACGAGCAGTACTTC
-,TRBJ2-1,TRBD2,TRBV28,CASSRSGGGYNEQFF,TGTGCCAGCAGTCGAAGCGGGGGAGGCTACAATGAGCAGTTCTTC
-,TRBJ2-7,-,TRBV19,CASSMGTEQYF,TGTGCCAGTAGTATGGGGACCGAGCAGTACTTC
once,TRBJ2-6,TRBD1,TRBV4-2,CASSQELKYGTGGHGANVLTF,TGTGCCAGCAGCCAAGAACTTAAATACGGGACAGGGGGCCATGGGGCCAACGTCCTGACTTTC
-,TRBJ1-5,TRBD1,TRBV6-1,CASSSTGYSNQPQHF,TGTGCCAGCAGTTCGACAGGGTATAGCAATCAGCCCCAGCATTTT
-,TRBJ1-1,TRBD1,TRBV29-1,CSVAPRGITEAFF,TGCAGCGTAGCCCCCAGGGGGATCACTGAAGCTTTCTTT
-,TRBJ1-1,-,TRBV2,CASSGRWGAANTEAFF,TGTGCCAGCAGTGGGCGGTGGGGGGCCGCGAACACTGAAGCTTTCTTT
-,TRBJ1-3,TRBD1,TRBV15,CATSREGQGYTIYF,TGTGCCACCAGCAGAGAAGGACAGGGATACACCATATATTTT
-,TRBJ1-2,-,TRBV5-1,CASTPGLINYGYTF,TGCGCCAGCACCCCCGGCCTTATTAACTATGGCTACACCTTC
-,TRBJ2-5,-,TRBV5-1,CASSRNQETQYF,TGCGCCAGCAGCAGGAACCAAGAGACCCAGTACTTC
-,TRBJ1-3,TRBD1,TRBV5-5,CASSHDRGAGNTIYF,TGTGCCAGCAGCCACGACAGGGGTGCTGGAAACACCATATATTTT
-,TRBJ2-5,TRBD2,TRBV5-1,CASSFLLAGGQETQYF,TGCGCCAGCAGCTTTCTCCTAGCGGGGGGGCAAGAGACCCAGTACTTC
-,TRBJ1-5,-,TRBV6-1,CASSDSRAFNSNQPQHF,TGTGCCAGCAGTGATTCTAGGGCCTTCAATAGCAATCAGCCCCAGCATTTT